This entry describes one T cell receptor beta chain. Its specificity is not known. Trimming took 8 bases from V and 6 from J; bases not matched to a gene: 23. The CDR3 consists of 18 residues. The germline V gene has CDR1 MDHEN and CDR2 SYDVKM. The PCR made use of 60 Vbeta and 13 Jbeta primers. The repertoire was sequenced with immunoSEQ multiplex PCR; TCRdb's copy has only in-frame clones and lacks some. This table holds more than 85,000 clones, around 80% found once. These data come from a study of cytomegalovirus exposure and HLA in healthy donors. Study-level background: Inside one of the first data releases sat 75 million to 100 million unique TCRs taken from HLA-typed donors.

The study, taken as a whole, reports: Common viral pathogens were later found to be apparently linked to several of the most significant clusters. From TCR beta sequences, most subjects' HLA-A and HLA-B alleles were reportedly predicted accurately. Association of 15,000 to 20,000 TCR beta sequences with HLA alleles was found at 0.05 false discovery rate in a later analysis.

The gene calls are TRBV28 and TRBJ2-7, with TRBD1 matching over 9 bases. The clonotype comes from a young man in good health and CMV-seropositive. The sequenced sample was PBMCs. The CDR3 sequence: CASARGQGPPKQALEQYF. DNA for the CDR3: TGTGCCAGCGCCAGAGGACAGGGGCCTCCTAAACAAGCCCTCGAGCAGTACTTC.